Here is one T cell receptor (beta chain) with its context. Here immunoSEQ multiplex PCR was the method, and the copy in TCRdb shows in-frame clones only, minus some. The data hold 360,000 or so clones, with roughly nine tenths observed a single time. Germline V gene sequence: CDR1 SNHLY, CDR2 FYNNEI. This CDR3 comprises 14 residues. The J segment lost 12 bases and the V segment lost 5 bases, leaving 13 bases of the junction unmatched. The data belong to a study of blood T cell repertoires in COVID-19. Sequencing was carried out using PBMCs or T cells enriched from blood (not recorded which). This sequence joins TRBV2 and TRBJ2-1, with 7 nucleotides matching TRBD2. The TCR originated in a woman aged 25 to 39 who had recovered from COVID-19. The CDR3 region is CASSLSGPLSGQFF. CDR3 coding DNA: TGTGCCAGCAGTCTTAGCGGGCCGCTATCCGGGCAGTTCTTC. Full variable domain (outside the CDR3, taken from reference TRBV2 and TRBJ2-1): EPEVTQTPSHQVTQMGQEVILRCVPISNHLYFYWYRQILGQKVEFLVSFYNNEISEKSEIFDDQFSVERPDGSNFTLKIRSTKLEDSAMYFCASSLSGPLSGQFFGPGTRLTVL.